What follows is one T cell receptor (beta chain) and its context. Its antigen is currently unknown. The source of the sample is a study of blood T cells in healthy people across ages. For the second PCR, which ran for about 6 to 12 cycles, a sample-barcoded 5' primer and a J-beta primer mix were used. Using its own MiXCR run on the 5' RACE reads, TCRdb lists one record per CDR3 protein. The sample gives 900,000 to 950,000 distinct CDR3 sequences, roughly 29% of which show up once; 9.5% to 13% is in the top ten. Study-wide points: Compared with aged donors, long-lived donors showed fewer expanded clones, suggesting selection.

V was clipped by 2 bases and J by 2 bases; unmatched bases: 12. This CDR3 spans 18 amino acids. Germline values: CDR1 MNHEY, CDR2 SVGAGI. The sample was also linked to a second study, of T cells of mothers and their children. Per that study: Not a single persistent microchimeric T cell clone was detected.

This rearrangement joins TRBV6-5 to TRBJ2-4; TRBD1 aligns across 7 bases. The clonotype originates from a woman aged 40 to 50 in good health. Sequenced: blood. CDR3 residues: CASSYARQGVLTKNIQYF. CDR3 DNA: TGTGCCAGCAGTTACGCCCGACAGGGAGTTCTAACCAAAAACATTCAGTACTTC.